This TCR beta chain appears in the sequencing data of a study of shared clonotypes between healthy human individuals. This clone was detected ten times or more. Its specificity is unknown. Sorted-subset replicate PCRs used about 190 ng of genomic DNA. This amount corresponded to approximately 30,000 T cell genomes. Data came from immunoSEQ multiplex PCR; TCRdb stores just in-frame clones and leaves some out. The repertoire includes some 790,000 clones, 55% to 80% of them detected once, and approximately 1.8% sits in the top ten. The CDR3 loop spans 16 amino acids. The V segment lost 4 bases and the J segment 5 bases; nucleotides outside the gene matches: 9. The germline V gene encodes CDR1 SGHDN and CDR2 FVKESK. Study observations and caveats: Clonotypes shared by all four sorted-subset donors had higher generation probabilities than non-shared clonotypes. The study found about 4.6% of naive CD4 clonotypes shared across a few donors.

The chain carries TRBV14 and TRBJ2-7, with TRBD2 identical over 12 bases. The sequence was obtained from a woman aged 25 to 39 in good health. The sequenced sample consisted of memory CD4+ T cells sorted from blood. The sample's subset: CD45RA-negative fraction. CDR3 amino acids: CASSPNRLAGADEQYF. CDR3 nucleotides: TGTGCCAGCAGCCCGAACCGACTAGCGGGAGCGGACGAGCAGTACTTC.